These 7 T cell receptor beta chains came from one sample sequenced in a study of cytomegalovirus exposure and HLA in healthy donors. Only in-frame clones appear in the TCRdb table, and some are missing; sequencing was by immunoSEQ multiplex PCR. Among 200,000 to 300,000 clones listed, approximately 84% were seen once. The sequencing input was PBMCs. The receptor source for this set is a woman aged 25 to 45 in good health and CMV-seropositive.

This chain uses TRBV29-1 with TRBJ2-7, with 13 bases lining up with TRBD2. Germline-derived CDR1 and CDR2 are SQVTM and ANQGSEA. The junction had 11 bases not matched to a gene; V was cut back by 7 bases and J by 5 bases. The CDR3 extends over 15 amino acids. The CDR3 bases are TGCAGCGCCCGAGTAGGACTAGCGGGAGCGAACGAGCAGTACTTC. This translates into CSARVGLAGANEQYF.

The chain couples TRBV7-2 to TRBJ2-4; 10 positions agree with TRBD2. CDR3 length: 16 residues. Trimming at V came to 5 bases and at J to 3 bases, leaving 7 bases not matched to a gene. CDR1 is SGHTA and CDR2 is FQGNSA in the germline V gene. CDR3 in amino acids: CASSGPSGSNKNIQYF. The CDR3 DNA is TGTGCCAGCAGCGGCCCTAGCGGGAGTAACAAAAACATTCAGTACTTC. The variable domain in full, completed from reference TRBV7-2 and TRBJ2-4, reads GAGVSQSPSNKVTEKGKDVELRCDPISGHTALYWYRQSLGQGLEFLIYFQGNSAPDKSGLPSDRFSAERTGGSVSTLTIQRTQQEDSAVYLCASSGPSGSNKNIQYFGAGTRLSVL.

The chain carries TRBV11-3 and TRBJ2-2; D is possibly TRBD2 (5 bases). Per germline, CDR1 SGHNT and CDR2 YENEEA. V was pared by 2 bases and J by 1 base, with 11 bases between. The CDR3 length is 16 residues. The CDR3 nucleotides are TGTGCCAGCAGCTTAAGGCTAGCTCTGAACACCGGGGAGCTGTTTTTT. Its translation: CASSLRLALNTGELFF.

This clone has a single count. The chain recombines TRBV30 with TRBJ2-3; TRBD1 might be the D (6 bases). The V gene lost 5 bases and the J gene lost 4 bases, with 10 bases spanning the gap. The CDR3 is 12 amino acids. Looked up from germline, CDR1 is GTSNPN and CDR2 is SVGIG (reference sequence). CDR3 nucleotides: TGTGCCTGGGGGACATCACCAGATACGCAGTATTTT. Protein: CAWGTSPDTQYF.

The V gene is TRBV11-2, the J gene TRBJ2-5; 8 bases line up with TRBD2. The CDR3 spans 16 residues. J gave up 2 bases and V 2 bases, and 7 bases lay outside the gene matches. Germline V gene sequence: CDR1 SGHAT, CDR2 FQNNGV. DNA for the CDR3: TGTGCCAGCAGCTTATTGATTAGCGGGAATCAAGAGACCCAGTACTTC. It codes for CASSLLISGNQETQYF.

This chain connects TRBV27 to TRBJ2-2; D possibly corresponds to TRBD2 (6 bases). V shed 10 bases and J shed 6 bases, with 12 bases lying between them. This CDR3 comprises 12 residues. CDR1 and CDR2 from the germline V gene are MNHEY and SMNVEV (reference sequence). CDR3 coding DNA: TGTGCCACCAGACTAGTATCCGGGGAGCTGTTTTTT. Translating gives CATRLVSGELFF.

This clone has just a few counts. The gene calls are TRBV14 and TRBJ2-7; weak D call: TRBD1 (6 bases). CDR1 is SGHDN, CDR2 FVKESK, per germline. The germline V and J ends were trimmed by 8 bases and 4 bases, with 9 bases remaining between them. The length of the CDR3 is 11 residues. The DNA for the CDR3 is TGTGCCAGCTCAAGGGGGTACGAGCAGTACTTC. Its protein is CASSRGYEQYF.